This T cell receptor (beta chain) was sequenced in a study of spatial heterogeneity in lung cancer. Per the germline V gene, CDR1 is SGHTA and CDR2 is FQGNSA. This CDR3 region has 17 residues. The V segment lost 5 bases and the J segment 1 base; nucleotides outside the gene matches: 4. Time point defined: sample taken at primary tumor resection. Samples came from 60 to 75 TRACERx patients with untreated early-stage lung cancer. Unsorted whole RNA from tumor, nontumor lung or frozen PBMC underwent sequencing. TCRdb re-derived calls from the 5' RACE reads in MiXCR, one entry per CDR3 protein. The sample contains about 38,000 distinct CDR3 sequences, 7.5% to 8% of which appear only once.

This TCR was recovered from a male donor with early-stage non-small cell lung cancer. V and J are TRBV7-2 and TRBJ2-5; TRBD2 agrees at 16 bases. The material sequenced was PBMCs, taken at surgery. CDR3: CASSPGTSGGAQETQYF. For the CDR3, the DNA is TGTGCCAGCAGCCCCGGGACTAGCGGGGGGGCCCAAGAGACCCAGTACTTC.